This TCR beta chain was identified during a study of identical twins. The CDR3 sequence is 13 residues long. Trimming took 8 bases from V and 7 from J; bases not matched to a gene: 7. The germline gives CDR1 DFQATT, CDR2 SNEGSKA (reference sequence). In TCRdb, the 5' RACE reads were re-called with MiXCR into one record per CDR3 protein. The table has approximately 500,000 distinct CDR3 sequences, approximately 25% seen once. Each donor was a healthy Caucasian. A few counts support this clonotype. Antigen specificity is unknown. Study-level findings and limits: In drawing conclusions, the study used cross-sectional statistical analysis and did not follow the same donors.

These data are also associated with another study on T cells expressing NK-cell markers.

The specimen sequenced was CD4+ T cells sorted from blood. This chain uses TRBV20-1 with TRBJ2-1; TRBD2 matches at 11 bases. The source is a young woman in good health. This CDR3 is CSYETSGVNEQFF. DNA of the CDR3: TGCAGTTACGAGACTAGCGGGGTGAATGAGCAGTTCTTC.